The present entry profiles one TCR beta chain with its context. Its antigen is not known. This sample stems from a study of vaccination and CD4 T cells after COVID-19. Sample treatment: approximately 9-day PBMC culture with coronavirus spike peptide pools or control peptides (ViraFEST assay). Before the COVID-19 pandemic (2011-2018), CD4+ T cells were obtained from the unexposed donor. Study-wide results and limits: Convalescent patients saw a median about 85% of their reactive clones show up only after vaccination.

The V gene lost 0 bases and the J gene lost 0 bases, with 14 bases spanning the gap. CDR1 MNHEY and CDR2 SVGAGI come from the germline V gene. The CDR3 has 17 amino acids. The Oncomine TCR Beta short-read assay was applied to DNA of cultured CD4+ T cells. MiXCR was run by TCRdb on the PCR reads, yielding one entry per CDR3 protein. The profile shows around 6,300 distinct CDR3 sequences, just over 70% of them singletons. This clonotype originated in a human donor in good health. The chain recombines TRBV6-5 with TRBJ1-1; D remains ambiguous. The specimen was CD4+ T cells from blood, cultured in vitro. CDR3 nucleotide sequence: TGTGCCAGCAGTTACTCGGGTCCGGATCGCATGAACACTGAAGCTTTCTTT. It yields the protein CASSYSGPDRMNTEAFF.